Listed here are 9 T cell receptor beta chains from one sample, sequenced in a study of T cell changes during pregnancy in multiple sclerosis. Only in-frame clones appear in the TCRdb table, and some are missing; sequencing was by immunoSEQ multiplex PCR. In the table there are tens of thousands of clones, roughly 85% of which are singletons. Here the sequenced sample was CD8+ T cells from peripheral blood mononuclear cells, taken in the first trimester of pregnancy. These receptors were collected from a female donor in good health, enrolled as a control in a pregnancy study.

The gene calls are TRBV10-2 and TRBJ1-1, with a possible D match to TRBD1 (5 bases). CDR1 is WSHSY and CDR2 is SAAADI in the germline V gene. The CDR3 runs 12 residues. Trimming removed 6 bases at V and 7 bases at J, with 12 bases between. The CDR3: CASRGGYVEAFF. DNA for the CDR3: TGCGCCAGCAGGGGGGGATATGTTGAAGCTTTCTTT.

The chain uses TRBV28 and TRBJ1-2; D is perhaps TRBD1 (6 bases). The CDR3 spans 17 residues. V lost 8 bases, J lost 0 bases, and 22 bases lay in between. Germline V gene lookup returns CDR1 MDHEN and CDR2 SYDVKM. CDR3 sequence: CASLRLAQGAPNYGYTF. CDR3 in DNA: TGTGCCAGCCTACGTCTAGCACAGGGCGCACCTAACTATGGCTACACCTTC.

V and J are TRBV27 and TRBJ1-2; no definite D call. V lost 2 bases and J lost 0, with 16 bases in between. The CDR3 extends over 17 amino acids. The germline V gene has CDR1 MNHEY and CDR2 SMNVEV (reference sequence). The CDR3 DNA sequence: TGTGCCAGCAGTTTAAATTCGAACCGCGGTCCTAACTATGGCTACACCTTC. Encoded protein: CASSLNSNRGPNYGYTF.

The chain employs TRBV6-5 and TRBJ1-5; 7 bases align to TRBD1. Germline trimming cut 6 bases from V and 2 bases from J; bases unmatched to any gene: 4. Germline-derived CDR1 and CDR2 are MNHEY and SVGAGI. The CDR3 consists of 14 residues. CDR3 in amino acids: CASSEGQGNQPQHF. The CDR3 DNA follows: TGTGCCAGCAGCGAAGGACAGGGCAATCAGCCCCAGCATTTT.

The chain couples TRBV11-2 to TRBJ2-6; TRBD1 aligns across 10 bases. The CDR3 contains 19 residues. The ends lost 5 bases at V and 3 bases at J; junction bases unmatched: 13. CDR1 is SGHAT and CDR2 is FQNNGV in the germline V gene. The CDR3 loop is CASSQHPDRGVDGANVLTF. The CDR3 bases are TGTGCCAGCAGCCAACACCCGGACAGGGGGGTTGATGGGGCCAACGTCCTGACTTTC.

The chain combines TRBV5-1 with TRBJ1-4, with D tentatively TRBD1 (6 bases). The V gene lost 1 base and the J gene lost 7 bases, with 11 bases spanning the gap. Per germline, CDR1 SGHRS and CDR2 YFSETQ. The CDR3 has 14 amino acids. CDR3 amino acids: CASSLTGLGEKLFF. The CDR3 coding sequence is TGCGCCAGCAGCTTGACAGGGTTAGGTGAAAAACTGTTTTTT.

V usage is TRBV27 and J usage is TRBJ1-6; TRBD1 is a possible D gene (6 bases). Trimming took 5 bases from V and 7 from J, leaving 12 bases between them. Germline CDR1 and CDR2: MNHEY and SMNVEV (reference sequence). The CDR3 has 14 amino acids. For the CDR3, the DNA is TGTGCCAGCAGTCCACAGGGAGCCAATTCACCCCTCCACTTT. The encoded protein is CASSPQGANSPLHF.

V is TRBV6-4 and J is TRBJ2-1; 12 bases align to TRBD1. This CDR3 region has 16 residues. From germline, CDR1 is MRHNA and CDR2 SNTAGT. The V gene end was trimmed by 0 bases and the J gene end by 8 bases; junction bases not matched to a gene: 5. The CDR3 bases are TGTGCCAGCAGTGACTCAGGGACAGGGGGCTCGGATGAGCAGTTCTTC. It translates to CASSDSGTGGSDEQFF.

The CDR3 nucleotides read TGTGCCAGCAGCCCCGTAGTTCGACAGGGCCTCTATGGCTACACCTTC. Translated, it gives CASSPVVRQGLYGYTF. This rearrangement joins TRBV7-8 to TRBJ1-2, with TRBD1 matching 7 bases. V shed 5 bases, J shed 4 bases, and the junction held 13 bases outside the gene matches. Germline assignment: CDR1 SGHVS and CDR2 FQNEAQ. The CDR3 has 16 residues.